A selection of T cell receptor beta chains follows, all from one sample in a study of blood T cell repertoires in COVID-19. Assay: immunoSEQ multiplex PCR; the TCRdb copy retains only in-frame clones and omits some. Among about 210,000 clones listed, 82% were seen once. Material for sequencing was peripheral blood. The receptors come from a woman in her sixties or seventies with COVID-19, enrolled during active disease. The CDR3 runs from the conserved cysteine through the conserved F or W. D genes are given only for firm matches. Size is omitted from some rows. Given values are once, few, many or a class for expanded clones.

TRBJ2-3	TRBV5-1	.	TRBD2	TGCGCCAGCAGCGAACGGACTAGCGGGAGGGGTAGCACAGATACGCAGTATTTT	CASSERTSGRGSTDTQYF
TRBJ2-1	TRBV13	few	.	TGTGCCAGCAGCTTAGAAGGTTCAGGGGTCAATGAGCAGTTCTTC	CASSLEGSGVNEQFF
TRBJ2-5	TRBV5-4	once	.	TGTGCCAGCAGCAGGGCGGGGCCGGGGGAGACCCAGTACTTC	CASSRAGPGETQYF
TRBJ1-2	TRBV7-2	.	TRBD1	TGTGCCAGCAGCTTAGTGGGGACAGGGGGCGACTACACCTTC	CASSLVGTGGDYTF
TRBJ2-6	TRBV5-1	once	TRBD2	TGCGCCAGCAGACCGGAGGGCGCGGGGGGGATCGGGGCCAACGTCCTGACTTTC	CASRPEGAGGIGANVLTF
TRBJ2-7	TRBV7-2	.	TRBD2	TGTGCCAGCAGCTTAGCGGCGGGAGGGCTGAGGGAGCAGTACTTC	CASSLAAGGLREQYF
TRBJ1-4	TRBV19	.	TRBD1	TGTGCCAGTAGTGCGACAGGGGGGGATGAAAAACTGTTTTTT	CASSATGGDEKLFF
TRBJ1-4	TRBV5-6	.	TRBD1	TGTGCCAGCAGCCCACGGACAGGGGAGGAAAAACTGTTTTTT	CASSPRTGEEKLFF
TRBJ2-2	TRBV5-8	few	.	TGTGCCAGCAGCTCACAGGGTCTCGTCACCGGGGAGCTGTTTTTT	CASSSQGLVTGELFF
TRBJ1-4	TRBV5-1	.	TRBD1	TGCGCCAGCAGCTCGGGACAGAATAATGAAAAACTGTTTTTT	CASSSGQNNEKLFF
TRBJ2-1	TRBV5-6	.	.	TGTGCCAGCAGCCCACCAGACAGGAGCTCCTACAATGAGCAGTTCTTC	CASSPPDRSSYNEQFF
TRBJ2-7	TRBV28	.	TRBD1	TGTGCCAGCAAAACGAACCGGGACAGGAACTACGAGCAGTACTTC	CASKTNRDRNYEQYF
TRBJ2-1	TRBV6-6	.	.	TGTGCCAGCAGTCATGCCCCCCCCACCGGACTGGGAGCTGACAATGAGCAGTTCTTC	CASSHAPPTGLGADNEQFF
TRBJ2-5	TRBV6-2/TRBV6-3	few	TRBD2	TGTGCCAGCAGCGCAACTAGCGGGGGAGGAGAGACCCAGTACTTC	CASSATSGGGETQYF
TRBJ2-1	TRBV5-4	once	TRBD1	TGTGCCAGCAGCATAGGAGGACAGGGCAGGGTCGGAGGGTTCTTC	CASSIGGQGRVGGFF
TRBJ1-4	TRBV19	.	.	TGTGCCAGTAGCATCACAACTAATGAAAAACTGTTTTTT	CASSITTNEKLFF
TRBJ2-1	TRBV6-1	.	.	TGTGCCAGCAGTGAATCCCCGGGACTGCCGTCCTACAATGAGCAGTTCTTC	CASSESPGLPSYNEQFF
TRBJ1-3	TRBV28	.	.	TGTGCCAGCGGTACTTTGAGCTCTGGAAACACCATATATTTT	CASGTLSSGNTIYF
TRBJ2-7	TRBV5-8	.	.	TGTGCCAGCAGCTTGAGGTCTGGCGGGGGCCTAGGGTACGAGCAGTACTTC	CASSLRSGGGLGYEQYF
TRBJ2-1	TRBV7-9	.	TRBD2	TGTGCCAGCAGCTCCACCTCGACTAGCGGGGGGCTCACTGAGCAGTTCTTC	CASSSTSTSGGLTEQFF
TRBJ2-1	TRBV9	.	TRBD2	TGTGCCAGCAGCCAAAATTTAGCGGGAGAGGCCTACAATGAGCAGTTCTTC	CASSQNLAGEAYNEQFF
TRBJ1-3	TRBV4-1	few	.	TGCGCCAGCAGCCAAGCGGACAGCCGCTCTGGAAACACCATATATTTT	CASSQADSRSGNTIYF
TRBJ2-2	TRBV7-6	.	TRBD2	TGTGCCAGCAGCTTGACGATAGCGGGAGCTTCCAACACCGGGGAGCTGTTTTTT	CASSLTIAGASNTGELFF
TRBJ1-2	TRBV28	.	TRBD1	TGTGCCACTAAGACAGGGGGGTATGGCTACACCTTC	CATKTGGYGYTF
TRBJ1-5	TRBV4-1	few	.	TGCGCCAGCAGCCAAGATTCTGTGCAGCCCCAGCATTTT	CASSQDSVQPQHF
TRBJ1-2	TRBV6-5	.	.	TGTGCCAGCAGCCCACCCGGAGGTGCTGGCTATGGCTACACCTTC	CASSPPGGAGYGYTF
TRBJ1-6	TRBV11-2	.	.	TGTGCCAGCAGCCCAGGGGCTTCACCCCTCCACTTT	CASSPGASPLHF
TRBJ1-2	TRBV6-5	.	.	TGTGCCAGCAGCAATCCGACAGGAAGGGGCTATGGCTACACCTTC	CASSNPTGRGYGYTF
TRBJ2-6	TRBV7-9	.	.	TGTGCCAGCAGCCCAATTGAGTCCGCCAACGTCCTGACTTTC	CASSPIESANVLTF
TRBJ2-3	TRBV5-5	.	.	TGTGCCAGCAGCTTGGGACTCCACAGGGAAGAGCAGTATTTT	CASSLGLHREEQYF
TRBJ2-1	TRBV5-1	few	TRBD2	TGCGCCAGCCTCCTGGCGGGAGGGCCTAGGGATGAGCAGTTCTTC	CASLLAGGPRDEQFF
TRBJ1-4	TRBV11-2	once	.	TGTGCCAGCAGCACCCCTCGGGGGGGGATATCAACTAATGAAAAACTGTTTTTT	CASSTPRGGISTNEKLFF
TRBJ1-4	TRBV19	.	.	TGTGCCAGTTCAGGCTCGGGGAATGAAAAACTGTTTTTT	CASSGSGNEKLFF
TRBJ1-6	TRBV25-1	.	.	TGTGCCAGCTCTCCCGGAGCTAGCCTCCACTTT	CASSPGASLHF
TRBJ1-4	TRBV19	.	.	TGTGCCACGGCCCAACAGGGTTCAAATGAAAAACTGTTTTTT	CATAQQGSNEKLFF
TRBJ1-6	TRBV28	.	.	TGTGCCAGCAGTTTATCCCCTCCACCCCTCCACTTT	CASSLSPPPLHF
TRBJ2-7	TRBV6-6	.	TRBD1	TGTGCCAGCAGGCGACAGGGATTCGTAGAATCCTCCGAGCAGTACTTC	CASRRQGFVESSEQYF
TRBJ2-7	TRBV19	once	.	TGTGCCAGCCGCCGAAGAGGCGAGCCCACCTACGAGCAGTACTTC	CASRRRGEPTYEQYF
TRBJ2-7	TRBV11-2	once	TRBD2	TGTGCCAGCGGGACTAGCGGGGTCTCATCCTACGAGCAGTACTTC	CASGTSGVSSYEQYF
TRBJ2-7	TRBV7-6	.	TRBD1	TGTGCCAGCAGCTTAGCGGGGACAGGGAGCTACGAGCAGTACTTC	CASSLAGTGSYEQYF
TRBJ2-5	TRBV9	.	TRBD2	TGTGCCAGCAGCTCGGCCGGGACTAGCGGAGAGACCCAGTACTTC	CASSSAGTSGETQYF
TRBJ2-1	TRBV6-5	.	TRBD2	TGTGCCAGCAGCCAGGGACTAGCGGGAGCTAATGAGCAGTTCTTC	CASSQGLAGANEQFF
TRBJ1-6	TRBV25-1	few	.	TGTGCCAGCAGTGTGGGGAGCAGATCACCCCTCCACTTT	CASSVGSRSPLHF
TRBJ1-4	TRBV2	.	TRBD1	TGTGCCAGCAGTGCCGGGACAGGAGCTGAAAAACTGTTTTTT	CASSAGTGAEKLFF
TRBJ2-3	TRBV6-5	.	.	TGTGCCAGCAGACAGGGATGGAGCACAGATACGCAGTATTTT	CASRQGWSTDTQYF
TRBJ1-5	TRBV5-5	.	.	TGTGCCAGCAGCTTGGGCCCCCGAGCCCAGCCCCAGCATTTT	CASSLGPRAQPQHF
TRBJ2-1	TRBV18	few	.	TGTGCCAGCTCACCTACCCTAGAAGGCAACAATGAGCAGTTCTTC	CASSPTLEGNNEQFF
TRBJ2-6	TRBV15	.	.	TGTGCCACCAGCAGAGATCGGAGTAGCGGGACAGCTGGGGCCAACGTCCTGACTTTC	CATSRDRSSGTAGANVLTF
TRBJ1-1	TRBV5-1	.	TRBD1	TGCGCCAGCAGCTCGGGACGACAGGGACACGACACTGAAGCTTTCTTT	CASSSGRQGHDTEAFF
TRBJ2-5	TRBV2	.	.	TGTGCCAGCAACCGGGATAATCAAGAGACCCAGTACTTC	CASNRDNQETQYF
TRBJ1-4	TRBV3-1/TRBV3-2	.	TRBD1	TGTGCCAGCAGCCAACAGGACAGGGCGAATGAAAAACTGTTTTTT	CASSQQDRANEKLFF
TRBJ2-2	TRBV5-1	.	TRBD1	TGCGCCAGCAGCTCGCTCTTGACAGGGGGCCACACCGGGGAGCTGTTTTTT	CASSSLLTGGHTGELFF
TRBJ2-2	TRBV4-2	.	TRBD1	TGTGCCAGCGCTAGGGACAGTTCCACCGGGGAGCTGTTTTTT	CASARDSSTGELFF